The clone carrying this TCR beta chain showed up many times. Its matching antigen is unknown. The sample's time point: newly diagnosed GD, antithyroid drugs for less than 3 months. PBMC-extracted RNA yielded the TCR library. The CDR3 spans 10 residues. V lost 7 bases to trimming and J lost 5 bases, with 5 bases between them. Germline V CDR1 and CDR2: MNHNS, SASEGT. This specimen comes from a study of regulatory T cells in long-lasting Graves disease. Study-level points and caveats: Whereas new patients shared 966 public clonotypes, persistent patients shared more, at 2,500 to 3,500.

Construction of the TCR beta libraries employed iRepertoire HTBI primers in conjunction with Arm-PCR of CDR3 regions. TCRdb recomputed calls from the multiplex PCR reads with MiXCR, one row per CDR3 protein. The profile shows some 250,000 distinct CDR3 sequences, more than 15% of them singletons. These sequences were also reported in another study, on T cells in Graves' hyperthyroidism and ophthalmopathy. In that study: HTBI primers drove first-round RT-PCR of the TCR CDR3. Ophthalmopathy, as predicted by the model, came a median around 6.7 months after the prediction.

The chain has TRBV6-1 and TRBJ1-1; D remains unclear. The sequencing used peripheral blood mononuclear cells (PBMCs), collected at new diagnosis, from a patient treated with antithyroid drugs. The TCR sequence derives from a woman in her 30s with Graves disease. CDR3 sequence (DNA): TGTGCCAGCAATCGGACTGAAGCTTTCTTT. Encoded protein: CASNRTEAFF.